The subject of this entry is one TCR beta chain. What it recognizes is unknown. Between the trimmed V and J ends, which lost 6 bases and 0 bases, there was a span of 17 bases. This CDR3 spans 16 amino acids. The germline V gene encodes CDR1 MDHEN and CDR2 SYDVKM. Cyclophosphamide on days +3 and +4 followed busulfan-fludarabine conditioning and a marrow graft. This sample was included in a study of T cells after posttransplantation cyclophosphamide. Repertoires were generated with immunoSEQ multiplex PCR, while TCRdb's copy carries only in-frame clones and drops some. The sample has some 10,000 clones, about four fifths seen once. Whole-study results and caveats: Recipient CMV seropositivity and CMV reactivation strongly tracked TRB clonality. Donor CD8+ memory clones often dominated recipient blood repertoires at later times.

The source is a female patient aged 40 to 50 who received an allogeneic stem cell transplant from a related donor, was CMV-positive, and had no GVHD. Part of the T cells may come from the graft donor. The input for sequencing was PBMCs, taken roughly 250 weeks after a stem cell transplant with posttransplant cyclophosphamide. J is TRBJ2-5 and V is TRBV28; possibly TRBD2 for D (7 bases). The CDR3, as DNA: TGTGCCAGCAGAGGGGGGGGAGCGTCCGACCAAGAGACCCAGTACTTC. It is translated as CASRGGGASDQETQYF. The full variable domain, rest sourced from reference TRBV28 and TRBJ2-5, is DVKVTQSSRYLVKRTGEKVFLECVQDMDHENMFWYRQDPGLGLRLIYFSYDVKMKEKGDIPEGYSVSREKKERFSLILESASTNQTSMYLCASRGGGASDQETQYFGPGTRLLVL.